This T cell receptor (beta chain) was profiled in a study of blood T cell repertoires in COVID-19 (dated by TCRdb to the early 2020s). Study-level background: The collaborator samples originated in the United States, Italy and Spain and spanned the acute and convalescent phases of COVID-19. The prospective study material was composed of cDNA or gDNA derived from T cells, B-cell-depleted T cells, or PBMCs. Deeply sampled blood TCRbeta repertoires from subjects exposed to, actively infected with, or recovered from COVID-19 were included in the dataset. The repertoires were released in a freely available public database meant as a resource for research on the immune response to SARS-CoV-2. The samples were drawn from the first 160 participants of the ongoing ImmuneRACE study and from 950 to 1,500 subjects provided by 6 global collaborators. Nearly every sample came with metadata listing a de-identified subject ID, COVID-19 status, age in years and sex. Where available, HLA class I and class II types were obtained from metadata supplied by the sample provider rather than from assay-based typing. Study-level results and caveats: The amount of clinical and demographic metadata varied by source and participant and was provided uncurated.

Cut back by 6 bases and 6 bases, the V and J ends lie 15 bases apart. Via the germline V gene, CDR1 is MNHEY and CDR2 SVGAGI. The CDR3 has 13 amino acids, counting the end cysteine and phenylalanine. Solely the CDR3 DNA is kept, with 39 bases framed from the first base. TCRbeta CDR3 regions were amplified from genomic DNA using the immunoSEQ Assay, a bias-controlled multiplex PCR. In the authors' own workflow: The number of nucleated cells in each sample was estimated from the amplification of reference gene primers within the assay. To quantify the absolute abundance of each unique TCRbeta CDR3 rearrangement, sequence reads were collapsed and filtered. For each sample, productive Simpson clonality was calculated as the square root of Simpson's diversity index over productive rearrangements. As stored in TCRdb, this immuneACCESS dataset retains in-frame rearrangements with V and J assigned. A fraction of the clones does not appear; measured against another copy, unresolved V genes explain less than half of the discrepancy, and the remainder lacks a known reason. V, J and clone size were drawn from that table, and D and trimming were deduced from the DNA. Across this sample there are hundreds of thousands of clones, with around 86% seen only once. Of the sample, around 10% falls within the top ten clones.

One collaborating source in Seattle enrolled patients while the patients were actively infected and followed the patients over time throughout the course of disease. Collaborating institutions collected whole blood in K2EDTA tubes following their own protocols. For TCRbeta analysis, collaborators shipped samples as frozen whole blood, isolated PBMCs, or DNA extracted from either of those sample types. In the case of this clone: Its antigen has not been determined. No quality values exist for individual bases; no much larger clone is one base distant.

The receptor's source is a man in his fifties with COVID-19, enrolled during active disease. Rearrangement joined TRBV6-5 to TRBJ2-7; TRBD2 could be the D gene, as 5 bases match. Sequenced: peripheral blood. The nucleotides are TGTGCCAGCAGGGAGGTGGCGGGTTCCGAGCAGTACTTC. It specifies CASREVAGSEQYF.